This T cell receptor beta chain was captured by sequencing in a study of blood T cell repertoires in COVID-19. Across the whole study: Sites across the United States, Italy and Spain contributed samples from acute and convalescent COVID-19. PBMCs, B-cell-depleted T cells, or T cells provided the cDNA or gDNA that made up the material.

In the study's own analysis: Amplification of reference gene primers provided the estimated nucleated cell counts. The table came from immunoSEQ multiplex PCR; TCRdb's copy has only in-frame clones and leaves some out. For V, J and clone size, that table is used; D and trimming come from the DNA. The sample holds 450,000 or so clones, about 91% seen once. This CDR3 region has 19 residues. Trimming pared 2 bases from V and 0 bases from J, leaving 21 bases between. CDR1 is SGHTA, CDR2 FQGTGA, per germline. The TCR comes from a woman aged 40 to 50 with COVID-19, enrolled during active disease. Source material: peripheral blood. V is TRBV7-3 and J is TRBJ2-3, with D possibly being TRBD1 (6 bases). The CDR3 loop reads CASSLRPPTGSFSTDTQYF. The CDR3 region has the DNA TGTGCCAGCAGCTTACGGCCCCCGACAGGTTCTTTTAGCACAGATACGCAGTATTTT.